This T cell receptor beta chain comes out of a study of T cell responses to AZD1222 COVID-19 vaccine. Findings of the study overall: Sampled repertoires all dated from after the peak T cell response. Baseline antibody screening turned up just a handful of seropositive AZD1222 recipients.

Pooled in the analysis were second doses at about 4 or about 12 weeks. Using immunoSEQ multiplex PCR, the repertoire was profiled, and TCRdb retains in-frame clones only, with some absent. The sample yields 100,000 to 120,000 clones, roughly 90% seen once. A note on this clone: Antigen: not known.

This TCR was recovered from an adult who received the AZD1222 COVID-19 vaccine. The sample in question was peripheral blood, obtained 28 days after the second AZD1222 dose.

In DNA form, the CDR3 reads TGTGCCAGTAGTATCTTGAGCGTGAGGGGCACAGATACGCAGTATTTT. Amino acids: CASSILSVRGTDTQYF. The J gene is TRBJ2-3, the V gene TRBV19; perhaps TRBD2 as D (5 bases). Between the trimmed V and J ends, which lost 3 bases and 1 base, there was a span of 14 bases. Germline-derived CDR1 and CDR2 are LNHDA and SQIVND (reference sequence). CDR3 size: 16 residues. Filled out from reference TRBV19 and TRBJ2-3, the complete variable domain reads DGGITQSPKYLFRKEGQNVTLSCEQNLNHDAMYWYRQDPGQGLRLIYYSQIVNDFQKGDIAEGYSVSREKKESFPLTVTSAQKNPTAFYLCASSILSVRGTDTQYFGPGTRLTVL.